Below are 10 T cell receptor beta chains sequenced from a single sample in a study of blood T cell repertoires in COVID-19. Assay used: immunoSEQ multiplex PCR; TCRdb lists only in-frame clones, some missing. The table records fewer than 45,000 clones, over 75% of them present only once. The source material was peripheral blood. These receptor sequences come from a man aged 55 to 70 with acute or convalescent COVID-19.

The chain joins TRBV19 to TRBJ1-1; D is unclear. Per germline, CDR1 LNHDA and CDR2 SQIVND (reference sequence). CDR3 length: 13 residues. With 7 bases removed from V and 1 base from J, the gap between germline ends came to 10 bases. CDR3 region: CASTYSSNTEAFF. CDR3 DNA: TGTGCCAGTACCTATTCCTCGAACACTGAAGCTTTCTTT. Full variable domain (rest looked up from reference TRBV19 and TRBJ1-1): DGGITQSPKYLFRKEGQNVTLSCEQNLNHDAMYWYRQDPGQGLRLIYYSQIVNDFQKGDIAEGYSVSREKKESFPLTVTSAQKNPTAFYLCASTYSSNTEAFFGQGTRLTVV.

The V gene is TRBV24-1, the J gene TRBJ2-5; 11 bases are shared with TRBD2. V lost 9 bases, J lost 2 bases, and 13 bases stayed unmatched. The germline gives CDR1 KGHDR, CDR2 SFDVKD. The CDR3 extends over 17 amino acids. CDR3 nucleotide sequence: TGTGCCACCTCCAGAGGGACTAGCGGACACATACAAGAGACCCAGTACTTC. Its protein product is CATSRGTSGHIQETQYF.

This clone was picked up one time. The chain's CDR3 is CASSIGTATGELFF. CDR3 in DNA: TGCGCCAGCAGCATCGGGACAGCCACCGGGGAGCTGTTTTTT. This chain uses TRBV5-1 with TRBJ2-2; TRBD1 matches at 7 bases. Germline V CDR1 and CDR2: SGHRS, YFSETQ. This CDR3 spans 14 amino acids. With 4 bases clipped from V and 4 bases from J, the junction kept 4 bases outside the gene matches.

The chain combines TRBV3-1 (or the pseudogene TRBV3-2) with TRBJ1-3; the D is unclear. Germline V CDR1 and CDR2: LGHDT, YNNKEL (reference sequence). Between the trimmed V and J ends, which lost 0 bases and 4 bases, there was a span of 10 bases. The CDR3 consists of 15 residues. This CDR3 is CASSQDPGIGNTIYF. In DNA form, the CDR3 reads TGTGCCAGCAGCCAAGATCCCGGGATCGGAAACACCATATATTTT.

The chain links TRBV6-6 to TRBJ1-3, with TRBD1 matching over 8 bases. The CDR3 is made up of 14 amino acids. V shed 6 bases, J shed 2 bases, and the junction held 3 bases outside the gene matches. CDR1 and CDR2 from the germline V gene are MNHNY and SVGAGI (reference sequence). In nucleotides, the CDR3 is TGTGCCAGCAGACTGGGACAGGCTGGAAACACCATATATTTT. Translated, it gives CASRLGQAGNTIYF.

This clone was found a few times. This rearrangement joins TRBV27 to TRBJ2-1; maybe TRBD2 (5 bases). The germline gives CDR1 MNHEY, CDR2 SMNVEV (reference sequence). The V end was cut by 2 bases, the J end by 4 bases, with 21 bases between. The CDR3 contains 18 residues. The CDR3 DNA is TGTGCCAGCAGTTTAGAAACCCCTCTCTCGGGGTCTTACAATGAGCAGTTCTTC. Translation: CASSLETPLSGSYNEQFF.

For the CDR3, the DNA is TGTGCCTGGAATCGAGGCGAGAGGGAGAGTTCACCCCTCCACTTT. This sequence encodes CAWNRGERESSPLHF. The rearrangement joins TRBV30 to TRBJ1-6; D gene uncertain. The CDR3 loop spans 15 amino acids. The germline V gene encodes CDR1 GTSNPN and CDR2 SVGIG (reference sequence). V was pared by 4 bases and J by 9 bases, with 19 bases between.

V and J are TRBV7-9 and TRBJ1-1; 9 nucleotides match TRBD1. CDR3 length equals 16 residues. Per germline, CDR1 SEHNR and CDR2 FQNEAQ (reference sequence). The trim removed 3 bases at V and 0 bases at J, leaving 5 bases unmatched. CDR3 DNA sequence: TGTGCCAGCAGCTTGACCGGGACAGGGATGAACACTGAAGCTTTCTTT. This codes for CASSLTGTGMNTEAFF.

This clone was seen a handful of times. V usage is TRBV12-3 or TRBV12-4 and J usage is TRBJ2-1; weak D call: TRBD2 (6 bases). V dropped 3 bases and J dropped 6 bases, with 9 bases sitting between them. The CDR3 extends over 13 amino acids. The CDR3 DNA sequence: TGTGCCAGCAGTTTGACGACTAGCAATGAGCAGTTCTTC. It is translated as CASSLTTSNEQFF.

This chain uses TRBV30 with TRBJ2-3, with 11 bases that match TRBD2. The CDR3 runs to 16 residues. Trimming cost V 3 bases and J 6 bases; bases outside gene matches: 11. Germline loops: CDR1 GTSNPN, CDR2 SVGIG (reference sequence). CDR3 nucleotide sequence: TGTGCCTGGAGGATCGTAGCGGGAGGGCCGGTTGATACGCAGTATTTT. It translates to CAWRIVAGGPVDTQYF. Full variable domain (missing parts from reference TRBV30 and TRBJ2-3): SQTIHQWPATLVQPVGSPLSLECTVEGTSNPNLYWYRQAAGRGLQLLFYSVGIGQISSEVPQNLSASRPQDRQFILSSKKLLLSDSGFYLCAWRIVAGGPVDTQYFGPGTRLTVL.